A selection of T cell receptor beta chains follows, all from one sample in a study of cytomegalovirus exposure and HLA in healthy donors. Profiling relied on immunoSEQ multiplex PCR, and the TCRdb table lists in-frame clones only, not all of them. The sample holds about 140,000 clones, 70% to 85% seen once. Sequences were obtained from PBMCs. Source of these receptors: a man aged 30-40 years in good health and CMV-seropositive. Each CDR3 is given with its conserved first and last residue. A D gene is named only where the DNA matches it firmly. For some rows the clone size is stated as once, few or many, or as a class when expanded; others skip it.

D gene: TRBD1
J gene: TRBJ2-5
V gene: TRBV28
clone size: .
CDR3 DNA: TGTGCCAGCACCGAGACAGGGGGCGGAGAGACCCAGTACTTC
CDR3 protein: CASTETGGGETQYF

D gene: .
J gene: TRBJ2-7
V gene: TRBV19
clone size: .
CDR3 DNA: TGTGCCAGTAGTAGGACAGTCGCCTACGAGCAGTACTTC
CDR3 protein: CASSRTVAYEQYF

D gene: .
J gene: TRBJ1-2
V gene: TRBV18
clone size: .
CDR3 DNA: TGTGCCAGCTCAACAGACAGGAGCTATGGCTACACCTTC
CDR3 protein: CASSTDRSYGYTF

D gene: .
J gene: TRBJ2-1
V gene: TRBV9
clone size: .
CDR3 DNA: TGTGCCAGCAGCGCACGGGGTCCTCGCACCTACAATGAGCAGTTCTTC
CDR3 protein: CASSARGPRTYNEQFF

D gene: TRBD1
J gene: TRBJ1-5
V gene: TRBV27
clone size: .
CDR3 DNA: TGTGCCAGCAGCCCAGGGACAGGGTTTCAGCCCCAGCATTTT
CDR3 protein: CASSPGTGFQPQHF

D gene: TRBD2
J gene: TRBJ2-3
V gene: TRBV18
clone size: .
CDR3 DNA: TGTGCCAGCTCATCTGGACTAGCGGGAGGACAAGATACGCAGTATTTT
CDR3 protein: CASSSGLAGGQDTQYF

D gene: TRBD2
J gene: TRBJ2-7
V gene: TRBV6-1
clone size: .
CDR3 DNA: TGTGCCAGCAGTGGCGGGGGGGCTCTTAGGGAGCAGTACTTC
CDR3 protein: CASSGGGALREQYF

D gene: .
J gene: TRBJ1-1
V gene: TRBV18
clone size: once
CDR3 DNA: TGTGCCAGCTCAACTGAAACCGGGACTGAAGCTTTCTTT
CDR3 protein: CASSTETGTEAFF

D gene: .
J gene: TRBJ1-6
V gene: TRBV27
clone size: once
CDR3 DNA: TGTGCCAGCAGTTCGGGTTTCTCCTATAATTCACCCCTCCACTTT
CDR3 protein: CASSSGFSYNSPLHF

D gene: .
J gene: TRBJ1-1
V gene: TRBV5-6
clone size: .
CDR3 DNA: TGTGCCAGCAGCTTGGCCGGACAAGTAATGGGAACTGAAGCTTTCTTT
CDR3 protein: CASSLAGQVMGTEAFF